Listed below are T cell receptor beta chains from one sample, sequenced in a study of OX40 agonist ivuxolimab in advanced cancers. Profiling relied on immunoSEQ multiplex PCR, and the TCRdb table lists in-frame clones only, not all of them. The table shows around 78,000 clones, with 81% occurring only once. The sample here was CD4+ or CD8+ T cells sorted from blood, taken in a trial of the OX40 agonist ivuxolimab. These receptors were obtained from an adult with an advanced solid tumor such as melanoma, head and neck, liver or kidney cancer. The CDR3 runs from the conserved cysteine through the conserved F or W. D genes are given only for firm matches. A row's size may be missing; if present it is once, few, many or a size class.

>TRBV29-1|-|-|TRBJ2-7
CSVEALGGSYEQYF
TGCAGCGTTGAAGCCCTAGGCGGCTCCTACGAGCAGTACTTC
>TRBV7-9|-|-|TRBJ2-7
CASSSGRAYEQYF
TGTGCCAGCAGCTCCGGTAGGGCCTACGAGCAGTACTTC
>TRBV5-1|few|TRBD1|TRBJ2-6
CASSTGTGISGANVLTF
TGCGCCAGCAGCACTGGGACAGGGATCTCTGGGGCCAACGTCCTGACTTTC
>TRBV4-1|-|TRBD1|TRBJ2-7
CASSQDRGREQYF
TGCGCCAGCAGCCAAGACAGGGGGCGCGAGCAGTACTTC
>TRBV29-1|-|-|TRBJ1-2
CSVEVSRDYGYTF
TGCAGCGTTGAAGTGTCCAGGGACTATGGCTACACCTTC
>TRBV6-6|-|-|TRBJ1-2
CASSYSDNYGYTF
TGTGCCAGCAGTTACTCGGACAACTATGGCTACACCTTC
>TRBV11-1|medium-sized|-|TRBJ2-1
CASSPRGRNEQFF
TGTGCCAGCAGCCCGCGTGGACGCAATGAGCAGTTCTTC
>TRBV23-1|-|-|TRBJ1-2
CASTFPWRFTGYGYTF
TGCGCCAGCACCTTCCCATGGCGATTTACAGGCTATGGCTACACCTTC
>TRBV18|-|-|TRBJ2-3
CGGGQLRGTQYF
TGTGGGGGGGGCCAACTAAGAGGTACGCAGTATTTT
>TRBV5-1|-|-|TRBJ1-1
CASSLYMNTEAFF
TGCGCCAGCAGCTTGTACATGAACACTGAAGCTTTCTTT
>TRBV7-2|once|TRBD2|TRBJ2-7
CASSLSEVGGAGEIYEQYF
TGTGCCAGCAGCTTAAGCGAGGTGGGAGGAGCGGGGGAAATTTACGAGCAGTACTTC
>TRBV10-3|once|TRBD1|TRBJ1-5
CAISPQGGNQPQHF
TGTGCCATCAGCCCCCAGGGGGGGAATCAGCCCCAGCATTTT
>TRBV11-2|-|-|TRBJ2-4
CASSLGGNIQYF
TGTGCCAGCAGCTTAGGGGGGAACATTCAGTACTTC
>TRBV11-2|few|TRBD2|TRBJ2-3
CASSPSGRGTDTQYF
TGTGCCAGCAGCCCCAGCGGGAGAGGCACAGATACGCAGTATTTT
>TRBV2|-|-|TRBJ2-7
CASSDPGAISYEQYF
TGTGCCAGCAGTGATCCGGGGGCCATCTCCTACGAGCAGTACTTC
>TRBV6-6|-|-|TRBJ2-7
CASTGSGQSYEQYF
TGTGCCTCAACGGGTAGTGGACAGTCCTACGAGCAGTACTTC
>TRBV19|-|-|TRBJ2-7
CASSIEGAWLGYEQYF
TGTGCCAGTAGTATAGAGGGCGCCTGGCTCGGGTACGAGCAGTACTTC
>TRBV6-6|-|-|TRBJ1-3
CASREGGPSGNTIYF
TGTGCCAGCAGAGAAGGGGGACCCTCTGGAAACACCATATATTTT
>TRBV7-2|-|-|TRBJ1-2
CASSLTRGGNNYGYTF
TGTGCCAGCAGCTTAACTAGAGGTGGCAACAACTATGGCTACACCTTC
>TRBV9|-|-|TRBJ2-6
CASRGPSTPGANVLTF
TGTGCCAGCAGAGGGCCATCTACTCCTGGGGCCAACGTCCTGACTTTC
>TRBV11-3|-|-|TRBJ2-5
CASSLGREQETQYF
TGTGCCAGCAGCTTGGGCAGGGAACAAGAGACCCAGTACTTC
>TRBV7-9|-|-|TRBJ2-4
CASSSQGRNIQYF
TGTGCCAGCAGCTCGCAAGGCAGGAACATTCAGTACTTC
>TRBV11-3|-|-|TRBJ2-6
CASGDRNTSGANVLTF
TGTGCCAGCGGGGACCGTAATACTTCTGGGGCCAACGTCCTGACTTTC